One and the same sample provided the 22 T cell receptor beta chains below, sequenced in a study of cytomegalovirus exposure and HLA in healthy donors. Some clones are missing from TCRdb's copy, which holds only in-frame ones; the method was immunoSEQ multiplex PCR. This table holds around 60,000 clones, about 92% found once. Material: PBMCs. The receptors stem from a woman younger than 30 in good health and CMV-seronegative.

This chain links TRBV6-1 with TRBJ2-6, with D perhaps matching TRBD1 (5 bases). CDR3 length: 15 amino acids. Between the trimmed V and J ends, which lost 0 bases and 11 bases, there was a span of 14 bases. Germline-derived CDR1 and CDR2 are MNHNS and SASEGT. Here the CDR3 DNA reads TGTGCCAGCAGTGAAGCTACCCAGGGTGCTCACGTCCTGACTTTC. Its translation is CASSEATQGAHVLTF.

This clone was picked up one time. V is TRBV19 and J is TRBJ2-3; 7 bases match TRBD1. V lost 1 base to trimming and J lost 4 bases; unmatched junction nucleotides: 11. CDR1 and CDR2 from the germline V gene are LNHDA and SQIVND (reference sequence). The CDR3 contains 17 residues. CDR3 in DNA: TGTGCCAGTAGTATAGTCCCCGGACAGGCCCGCCCAGATACGCAGTATTTT. It is translated as CASSIVPGQARPDTQYF.

The chain carries TRBV7-3 and TRBJ2-7; 8 bases fit TRBD2. J was trimmed by 3 bases and V by 5 bases; bases with no gene match: 9. The CDR3 covers 15 residues. Germline assignment: CDR1 SGHTA and CDR2 FQGTGA. The CDR3 DNA reads as TGTGCCAGCAGCCAAACTAGCGGTGGTGGCTACGAGCAGTACTTC. Its protein is CASSQTSGGGYEQYF.

The J gene is TRBJ2-5, the V gene TRBV5-1; a weak D match, TRBD1 (5 bases). The germline gives CDR1 SGHRS, CDR2 YFSETQ. The CDR3 has 14 residues. The germline V and J ends were trimmed by 4 bases and 7 bases, with 17 bases remaining between them. This CDR3 reads CASSPGWAQGTQYF. DNA for the CDR3: TGCGCCAGCAGCCCGGGTTGGGCTCAGGGGACCCAGTACTTC.

The J gene is TRBJ2-3, the V gene TRBV2, with TRBD1 identical over 8 bases. There are 14 residues in the CDR3. J lost 6 bases, V lost 7 bases, and 9 bases had no gene match. From germline, CDR1 is SNHLY and CDR2 FYNNEI. The CDR3 sequence is CASKEAGGFDTQYF. DNA for the CDR3: TGTGCCAGCAAAGAGGCAGGGGGCTTTGATACGCAGTATTTT.

This clone was seen a handful of times. The rearrangement joins TRBV28 to TRBJ2-1, with 10 positions matching TRBD2. Germline CDR1 and CDR2: MDHEN and SYDVKM. The CDR3 runs 18 residues. The V and J ends lost 7 bases and 0 bases, in that order; junction bases with no gene match: 12. The CDR3 sequence is CASTSGLAEARSYNEQFF. CDR3 sequence (DNA): TGTGCCAGCACCTCCGGACTAGCGGAGGCCCGCTCCTACAATGAGCAGTTCTTC.

This clone has just one count. The V gene is TRBV18, the J gene TRBJ2-7; 8 positions match TRBD2. The CDR3 runs 15 residues. Germline loops: CDR1 KGHSH, CDR2 LQKENI. V shed 2 bases and J 0 bases; nucleotides not matched to a gene: 3. Written as DNA, the CDR3 is TGTGCCAGCTCACCAGGTAGCGGGATCTCCTACGAGCAGTACTTC. This sequence encodes CASSPGSGISYEQYF.

The V gene is TRBV5-6, the J gene TRBJ2-1; D might be TRBD1 (5 bases). V was shortened by 0 bases and J by 9 bases, with 10 bases between the two germline ends. The CDR3 has 13 residues. Germline lookup yields CDR1 SGHDT and CDR2 YYEEEE. The chain's CDR3 is CASSLGPGSEQFF. CDR3 DNA: TGTGCCAGCAGCTTGGGCCCAGGGTCTGAGCAGTTCTTC. The full variable domain, its missing parts supplied by reference TRBV5-6 and TRBJ2-1, is DAGVTQSPTHLIKTRGQQVTLRCSPKSGHDTVSWYQQALGQGPQFIFQYYEEEERQRGNFPDRFSGHQFPNYSSELNVNALLLGDSALYLCASSLGPGSEQFFGPGTRLTVL.

Here the CDR3 DNA reads TGTGCCAGCAGCCAAGCGGACAGGGGGCGTTATGGGGCCAACGTCCTGACTTTC. It translates to CASSQADRGRYGANVLTF. The chain couples TRBV5-4 to TRBJ2-6, with TRBD1 matching over 11 bases. V was clipped by 4 bases and J by 3 bases; unmatched bases: 9. Germline CDR1 reads SGHNT; CDR2 reads YYREEE (reference sequence). The CDR3 extends over 18 amino acids. The entire variable domain, with the rest obtained from reference TRBV5-4 and TRBJ2-6, is as follows: ETGVTQSPTHLIKTRGQQVTLRCSSQSGHNTVSWYQQALGQGPQFIFQYYREEENGRGNFPPRFSGLQFPNYSSELNVNALELDDSALYLCASSQADRGRYGANVLTFGAGSRLTVL.

This clone appeared once. The V and J genes are TRBV30 and TRBJ1-4; possible D gene TRBD1, 5 bases. Per germline, CDR1 GTSNPN and CDR2 SVGIG (reference sequence). V lost 0 bases to trimming and J lost 2 bases, with 7 bases between them. The CDR3 runs 14 residues. The CDR3 reads CAWSVGGTNEKLFF. CDR3 bases: TGTGCCTGGAGTGTCGGGGGGACTAATGAAAAACTGTTTTTT.

The genes are TRBV6-6 and TRBJ2-1, with 9 bases lining up with TRBD2. CDR3 size: 16 residues. CDR1 and CDR2 (germline): MNHNY, SVGAGI (reference sequence). V gave up 6 bases and J gave up 3 bases; unmatched junction bases: 9. CDR3 bases: TGTGCCAGCAGCTCGTTACTAGCGGGCATCTACAATGAGCAGTTCTTC. Its protein product is CASSSLLAGIYNEQFF.

The chain recombines TRBV5-6 with TRBJ1-2; the match to TRBD1 covers 8 bases. From germline, CDR1 is SGHDT and CDR2 YYEEEE. Losses at the gene ends were 0 bases for V and 3 bases for J; bases not matched to a gene: 10. The CDR3 consists of 17 residues. The CDR3 DNA reads TGTGCCAGCAGCTTGGATAGCGGACAGGGTATTTACTATGGCTACACCTTC. This codes for CASSLDSGQGIYYGYTF.

The rearrangement uses TRBV5-1 and TRBJ2-7; 9 bases map to TRBD1. V trimming: 4 bases; J trimming: 5 bases; junction bases outside the gene matches: 10. CDR3 length equals 15 residues. The germline gives CDR1 SGHRS, CDR2 YFSETQ. The DNA for the CDR3 is TGCGCCAGCAGCCTACTCGGGACAGGGTTCGACGAGCAGTACTTC. Its translation: CASSLLGTGFDEQYF.

The V and J genes are TRBV2 and TRBJ1-2, with 10 bases matching TRBD1. CDR3 length equals 14 residues. Germline loops: CDR1 SNHLY, CDR2 FYNNEI. J was trimmed by 8 bases and V by 6 bases; bases with no gene match: 9. CDR3 amino acids: CASSPAWDRGGYTF. The DNA of the CDR3 is TGTGCCAGCAGCCCTGCCTGGGACAGGGGCGGCTACACCTTC.

As to this clone: The conserved phenylalanine or tryptophan normally closing the CDR3 is absent here, so this likely arose from a read error. The DNA is left out, because the CDR3 cannot be placed on it with certainty; the CDR3 is given as TCRdb lists it. This chain joins TRBV21-1 and TRBJ2-7; TRBD1 is taken as the D call from the table, unchecked against the DNA. TRBV21-1 corresponds to a pseudogene. 10 amino acids form the CDR3, both terminal residues included. This CDR3 reads CASSRDTRVS.

This clone was seen a single time. The rearrangement uses TRBV11-2 and TRBJ2-3; TRBD2 aligns across 9 bases. CDR3 length: 17 residues. With V trimmed by 5 bases and J by 1 base, 10 bases remained unmatched. Per germline, CDR1 SGHAT and CDR2 FQNNGV. The CDR3 region has the DNA TGTGCCAGCAGCCCCGGGGTAGTAGCGGGGGGCACAGATACGCAGTATTTT. Encoded protein: CASSPGVVAGGTDTQYF.

The chain employs TRBV28 and TRBJ2-7, with D perhaps TRBD2 (6 bases). Trimming pared 6 bases from V and 0 bases from J, leaving 15 bases between. The CDR3 runs 15 residues. Looked up from germline, CDR1 is MDHEN and CDR2 is SYDVKM. CDR3 coding DNA: TGTGCCAGCAGATCTACCGGGACTGACTCCTACGAGCAGTACTTC. Its translation: CASRSTGTDSYEQYF.

This sequence joins TRBV10-1 and TRBJ1-6; no clear D. CDR3 size: 13 residues. Germline CDR1 WNHNN, CDR2 SYGVQD (reference sequence). The V and J ends lost 4 bases and 7 bases respectively, with 8 bases between them. The CDR3 loop reads CASSARENSPLHF. The CDR3 bases are TGCGCCAGCAGTGCTAGGGAGAATTCACCCCTCCACTTT.

The V and J genes are TRBV28 and TRBJ2-2; D unresolved. The length of the CDR3 is 15 residues. The V end was cut by 6 bases, the J end by 6 bases, with 17 bases between. The germline V gene has CDR1 MDHEN and CDR2 SYDVKM. The CDR3 nucleotides are TGTGCCAGCAGCTCCTTTGTTAGGAGCTCCGGGGAGCTGTTTTTT. Its protein product is CASSSFVRSSGELFF.

Only a few counts were recorded for this clone. The chain is built from TRBV2 and TRBJ2-2; D is ambiguous. This CDR3 region has 12 residues. From germline, CDR1 is SNHLY and CDR2 FYNNEI. Trimming took 9 bases from V and 2 from J, leaving 7 bases between them. CDR3 DNA sequence: TGTGCCAGTGGCGGTAACACCGGGGAGCTGTTTTTT. This translates into CASGGNTGELFF.

V usage is TRBV4-3 and J usage is TRBJ2-1, with TRBD2 matching over 9 bases. The CDR3 is 14 residues long. J lost 15 bases, V lost 0 bases, and 9 bases had no gene match. Germline values: CDR1 LGHNA, CDR2 YSLEER. The CDR3 DNA follows: TGCGCCAGCAGCCAAGAGAGGCGGGAGGGCCGAGGGTTCTTC. It codes for CASSQERREGRGFF.

CDR3 sequence: CASSRSGSADTQYF. The CDR3 DNA is TGTGCCAGCAGCCGTTCGGGTAGCGCAGATACGCAGTATTTT. The chain is built from TRBV6-4 and TRBJ2-3, with D maybe TRBD2 (5 bases). Germline CDR1 is MRHNA and CDR2 is SNTAGT. The CDR3 is 14 amino acids. The germline V and J ends were trimmed by 6 bases and 4 bases, with 14 bases remaining between them.